Presented here are 5 T cell receptor beta chains from one specimen sequenced in a study of shared clonotypes between healthy human individuals. Profiled with immunoSEQ multiplex PCR; TCRdb holds only in-frame clones, not every one. This table has millions of clones, 90% to 95% appearing once. The sequencing input was naive CD4+ T cells sorted from blood. Subset indicated: CD45RA+ positively selected. The receptors stem from a man aged 18-30 years in good health.

The chain recombines TRBV6-1 with TRBJ1-5; TRBD1 is a possible D gene (5 bases). V was clipped by 6 bases and J by 2 bases, with 14 bases between them. Germline-derived CDR1 and CDR2 are MNHNS and SASEGT. The CDR3 sequence is 15 residues long. The chain's CDR3 is CASSVGQGRNQPQHF. The CDR3, as DNA: TGTGCCAGCAGCGTCGGGCAGGGTCGCAATCAGCCCCAGCATTTT.

The chain is built from TRBV20-1 and TRBJ2-7; TRBD1 is a possible D gene (6 bases). The CDR3 length is 11 residues. Germline loops: CDR1 DFQATT, CDR2 SNEGSKA (reference sequence). Trimming removed 2 bases from V and 6 bases from J, with 8 bases in between. CDR3 protein: CSARFRGEQYF. The DNA for the CDR3 is TGCAGTGCTAGATTCAGGGGCGAGCAGTACTTC.

In DNA, the CDR3 is TGTGCCAGCAGCTTAGGCAGAGACAATGAGCAGTTCTTC. This translates into CASSLGRDNEQFF. The V gene is TRBV11-3, the J gene TRBJ2-1; D is undetermined. The CDR3 loop spans 13 amino acids. Germline CDR1 and CDR2: SGHNT and YENEEA. Between the trimmed V and J ends, which lost 1 base and 5 bases, there was a span of 6 bases.

The J gene is TRBJ1-5, the V gene TRBV10-3, with 7 bases matching TRBD1. Looked up from germline, CDR1 is ENHRY and CDR2 is SYGVKD. The CDR3 is 12 amino acids. Trimming at V came to 11 bases and at J to 4 bases, leaving 5 bases not matched to a gene. The CDR3 DNA is TGTGCCGTCCAGGGGGAGAATCAGCCCCAGCATTTT. It yields the protein CAVQGENQPQHF.

The chain couples TRBV30 to TRBJ2-7, with a possible D match to TRBD2 (6 bases). Deletions cut 1 base from V and 6 bases from J, with 10 bases between. CDR3 length: 12 amino acids. In germline, CDR1 is GTSNPN, CDR2 SVGIG (reference sequence). The CDR3 loop is CAWSGGGREQYF. CDR3 DNA: TGTGCCTGGAGTGGAGGAGGGCGCGAGCAGTACTTC.